This TCR beta chain stems from a study of blood T cell repertoires in COVID-19. The wider study: Whether acute or convalescent, the COVID-19 samples came from the United States, Italy and Spain. PBMCs, B-cell-depleted T cells, or T cells were the source of the cDNA or gDNA that made up the material.

CDR3 size: 17 residues. Germline V gene sequence: CDR1 SGDLS, CDR2 YYNGEE. V was trimmed by 2 bases and J by 5 bases, leaving 22 bases between them. Per the original data handling: Reference gene primers were amplified, and this amplification served to estimate nucleated cell counts. Sequencing was performed with immunoSEQ multiplex PCR; in TCRdb, only in-frame clones are kept and a portion is missing. That table furnishes V, J and clone size, whereas the DNA furnished D and trimming. Of 200,000 to 250,000 clones in the sample, 89% are singletons; the top ten hold 4% to 5.5%. V usage is TRBV9 and J usage is TRBJ2-5; perhaps TRBD1 as D (5 bases). The sequence was collected from a woman aged 40 to 55 with acute or convalescent COVID-19. Material for sequencing was peripheral blood. The DNA of the CDR3 is TGTGCCAGCAGCGTCGTGGAAACGATAGTACCAGGGGAGACCCAGTACTTC. Protein product: CASSVVETIVPGETQYF.